Below are 13 T cell receptor beta chains sequenced from a single sample in a study of radiotherapy plus CTLA-4 blockade in lung cancer. The repertoire was sequenced with immunoSEQ multiplex PCR; TCRdb's copy has only in-frame clones and lacks some. The sample has some 30,000 clones, under 85% seen once. The sequencing here drew on peripheral blood, taken from a patient treated with radiotherapy plus ipilimumab. Receptor source: a human donor with non-small cell lung cancer that progressed on radiotherapy plus ipilimumab.

This rearrangement joins TRBV13 to TRBJ1-4, with TRBD1 matching over 7 bases. The CDR3 runs to 14 residues. The V and J ends lost 6 bases and 6 bases, in that order; junction bases with no gene match: 7. Germline CDR1 and CDR2: PRHDT and FYEKMQ (reference sequence). The CDR3 reads CASSRRQGDEKLFF. Written as DNA, the CDR3 is TGTGCCAGCAGTCGCCGACAGGGAGATGAAAAACTGTTTTTT.

The V call is TRBV2, the J call TRBJ1-2; D remains ambiguous. This CDR3 is built from 14 residues. Deletions cut 6 bases from V and 0 bases from J, with 11 bases between. Germline V CDR1 and CDR2: SNHLY, FYNNEI. CDR3: CASSLGRPNYGYTF. CDR3 nucleotide sequence: TGTGCCAGCAGCCTGGGCCGGCCTAACTATGGCTACACCTTC. The full variable domain, completed using reference TRBV2 and TRBJ1-2, is EPEVTQTPSHQVTQMGQEVILRCVPISNHLYFYWYRQILGQKVEFLVSFYNNEISEKSEIFDDQFSVERPDGSNFTLKIRSTKLEDSAMYFCASSLGRPNYGYTFGSGTRLTVV.

The V and J genes are TRBV6-1 and TRBJ1-2; D is unclear. CDR1 is MNHNS and CDR2 is SASEGT in the germline V gene. CDR3 length equals 16 residues. V shed 2 bases and J shed 0 bases, with 13 bases lying between them. CDR3 bases: TGTGCCAGCAGTGAACCCGGGGATCCAGCTAACTATGGCTACACCTTC. Its translation: CASSEPGDPANYGYTF.

CDR3 protein: CASSLQGASVNEQFF. The DNA of the CDR3 is TGTGCCAGCAGTTTACAGGGGGCGTCGGTCAATGAGCAGTTCTTC. The genes are TRBV27 and TRBJ2-1; 8 bases map to TRBD1. The length of the CDR3 is 15 residues. After removal of 2 bases from V and 6 bases from J, the junction contained 6 bases not matched to a gene. Germline CDR1 and CDR2: MNHEY and SMNVEV (reference sequence).

The rearrangement joins TRBV4-2 to TRBJ1-2; D unresolved. The germline V gene encodes CDR1 LGHNA and CDR2 YNFKEQ. Between the trimmed V and J ends, which lost 1 base and 3 bases, there was a span of 9 bases. The CDR3 runs 14 residues. The CDR3 DNA sequence: TGTGCCAGCAGCCAAGTGAGAAGGGACTATGGCTACACCTTC. Residues: CASSQVRRDYGYTF.

The chain recombines TRBV29-1 with TRBJ2-6, with 8 nucleotides matching TRBD1. The germline gives CDR1 SQVTM, CDR2 ANQGSEA. Unmatched junction bases numbered 6, after V lost 4 bases and J lost 1 base. The length of the CDR3 is 16 residues. The CDR3, as DNA: TGCAGCGTTGCCGGGACAGGATTTTCTGGGGCCAACGTCCTGACTTTC. Encoded protein: CSVAGTGFSGANVLTF.

There are a few counts of this clone. V is TRBV6-1 and J is TRBJ2-1; the match to TRBD2 covers 13 bases. The CDR3 runs 17 residues. CDR1 is MNHNS and CDR2 is SASEGT in the germline V gene. V lost 4 bases to trimming and J lost 7 bases; unmatched junction nucleotides: 10. DNA for the CDR3: TGTGCCAGCAGTGGTGGGACTAGCGGGGCCCTTTTTAATGAGCAGTTCTTC. Translation: CASSGGTSGALFNEQFF.

The chain joins TRBV2 to TRBJ1-2, with 7 bases that match TRBD1. Germline assignment: CDR1 SNHLY and CDR2 FYNNEI. J lost 7 bases, V lost 1 base, and 6 bases had no gene match. CDR3 size: 14 residues. Here the CDR3 DNA reads TGTGCCAGCAGTGAAGAGAGACAGGGATTTGGCTACACCTTC. Its protein is CASSEERQGFGYTF.

V usage is TRBV19 and J usage is TRBJ2-3; D possibly uses TRBD1 or TRBD2 (5 bases each). The V gene lost 3 bases and the J gene lost 4 bases, with 11 bases spanning the gap. The CDR3 is 14 amino acids. Germline lookup yields CDR1 LNHDA and CDR2 SQIVND (reference sequence). The CDR3 here is CASSIGAGSDTQYF. The DNA for the CDR3 is TGTGCCAGTAGTATCGGGGCGGGCTCAGATACGCAGTATTTT.

V usage is TRBV7-9 and J usage is TRBJ1-5, with D unresolved. The CDR3 length is 12 residues. Per the germline V gene, CDR1 is SEHNR and CDR2 is FQNEAQ (reference sequence). Trimming removed 6 bases from V and 4 bases from J, with 7 bases in between. CDR3 loop: CASRRENQPQHF. The CDR3 region has the DNA TGTGCCAGCAGAAGAGAGAATCAGCCCCAGCATTTT.

This clone was picked up a small number of times. The CDR3 is CASRPSGRAGGEQFF. The CDR3, as DNA: TGTGCCAGCAGACCCAGCGGGAGGGCCGGGGGTGAGCAGTTCTTC. The chain is built from TRBV28 and TRBJ2-1; 10 positions match TRBD2. CDR3 length: 15 amino acids. The J segment lost 9 bases and the V segment lost 6 bases, leaving 11 bases of the junction unmatched. Looked up from germline, CDR1 is MDHEN and CDR2 is SYDVKM.

The J gene is TRBJ2-1, the V gene TRBV5-1; D unresolved. This CDR3 is 14 amino acids long. Germline V gene sequence: CDR1 SGHRS, CDR2 YFSETQ. The germline V and J ends were trimmed by 0 bases and 5 bases, with 9 bases remaining between them. The CDR3 nucleotides are TGCGCCAGCAGCTTGGGACAATCTAACAATGAGCAGTTCTTC. This codes for CASSLGQSNNEQFF.

The chain combines TRBV18 with TRBJ1-1; D unclear. Germline lookup yields CDR1 KGHSH and CDR2 LQKENI. The CDR3 sequence is 13 residues long. Trimming pared 3 bases from V and 5 bases from J, leaving 10 bases between. CDR3 region: CASSPAWGTEAFF. Here the CDR3 DNA reads TGTGCCAGCTCACCTGCGTGGGGTACTGAAGCTTTCTTT.